This entry concerns a single T cell receptor beta chain. This entry is derived from a study of blood T cell repertoires in COVID-19. TCRdb keeps only in-frame clones here, not all; method: immunoSEQ multiplex PCR. The table records 300,000 to 350,000 clones, 80% to 95% of them present only once. The CDR3 is made up of 18 amino acids. Germline assignment: CDR1 KGHSH and CDR2 LQKENI. V was cut by 6 bases and J by 7 bases, with 28 bases left in between. Sample: peripheral blood. The chain combines TRBV18 with TRBJ1-5; no clear D gene. This TCR derives from a woman in her thirties with COVID-19, enrolled during active disease. The CDR3 region has the DNA TGTGCCAGCTCGCCCTCCCCCCAGGCCGGCCTAGCCGGCCAGCCCCAGCATTTT. Its translation: CASSPSPQAGLAGQPQHF.